This paragraph reports one T cell receptor (beta chain). The antigen is not known. The sample comes from a study of CXCR3-negative and CXCR3-positive naive CD8 T cells. Study-wide findings and caveats: CXCR3-positive naive cells carried more hydrophobic TRB CDR3s than CXCR3-negative ones. TRB CDR3 properties served as the basis for inferring TCR strength, and surface CD5 was comparable between naive subsets. Naive cells, whether CXCR3-negative or CXCR3-positive, had similar TRBV-TRBJ usage, while memory cells differed.

Germline values: CDR1 SQVTM, CDR2 ANQGSEA. The CDR3 has 14 residues. The authors prepared UMI-labeled TRB cDNA libraries by 5' RACE. TCRdb re-analyzed the 5' RACE reads; it lists each CDR3 protein once, without DNA. The sample holds 85,000 to 120,000 distinct CDR3 sequences. Naive CD8+ T cells had a CD45RO-CCR7+CD27+CD95- phenotype. The V gene is TRBV29-1, the J gene TRBJ2-2; TCRdb gives TRBD2 as the D gene, but with no DNA this cannot be confirmed. The sample comprised naive CXCR3+ CD8+ T cells from blood. Noted subset: CD45RO-CCR7+CD27+CD95- naive CD8+ T cells expressing CXCR3 (TNR3+). This TCR was sampled from a human donor in good health. Some clones in this sample may be carry-over from other donors' samples. The CDR3 is CSVNLGLAAGELFF.